This passage covers 21 T cell receptor beta chains from one sample sequenced in a study of cytomegalovirus exposure and HLA in healthy donors. It was with 60 Vbeta and 13 Jbeta primers that the PCR ran. Some clones are missing from TCRdb's copy, which holds only in-frame ones; the method was immunoSEQ multiplex PCR. The sample's table shows approximately 110,000 clones. Sequencing used PBMCs. All receptors derive from a man aged 18 to 35 in good health and CMV-seronegative.

The V and J genes are TRBV11-3 and TRBJ1-1; the D is unclear. From germline, CDR1 is SGHNT and CDR2 YENEEA. The CDR3 has 13 amino acids. Trimming removed 5 bases from V and 2 bases from J, with 9 bases in between. CDR3: CASSPRANTEAFF. CDR3 in DNA: TGTGCCAGCAGCCCCCGAGCTAACACTGAAGCTTTCTTT.

V gene TRBV10-2 combines with J gene TRBJ1-1; D is perhaps TRBD1 (5 bases). Germline CDR1 reads WSHSY; CDR2 reads SAAADI. Trimming pared 7 bases from V and 5 bases from J, leaving 11 bases between. The CDR3 has 12 residues. The CDR3 bases are TGCGCCAGCACTAAAAGGGGTACTGAAGCTTTCTTT. It specifies CASTKRGTEAFF.

This chain joins TRBV28 and TRBJ1-2; tentative D call: TRBD1 (6 bases). CDR3 length: 13 amino acids. The V and J ends lost 6 bases and 4 bases respectively, with 12 bases between them. CDR1 and CDR2 from the germline V gene are MDHEN and SYDVKM. CDR3 nucleotide sequence: TGTGCCAGCAGCCTTGTGGGGGCCTATGGCTACACCTTC. Protein product: CASSLVGAYGYTF.

The genes are TRBV11-2 and TRBJ2-4; 7 nucleotides agree with TRBD1. The V gene's germline CDR1 is SGHAT and CDR2 FQNNGV. The CDR3 loop spans 18 amino acids. With V trimmed by 4 bases and J by 2 bases, 14 bases remained unmatched. The CDR3, as DNA: TGTGCCAGCAGCTCCCGACCTGGGACAGCCAAAACCAAAAACATTCAGTACTTC. Its translation is CASSSRPGTAKTKNIQYF.

The chain combines TRBV5-1 with TRBJ2-5; 7 bases match TRBD1. The J call may be faulty, since TRBJ2-7 better matches the DNA end. The CDR3 extends over 14 amino acids. Germline V gene sequence: CDR1 SGHRS, CDR2 YFSETQ. This CDR3 is CASSLPGQTHEQYF. The DNA of the CDR3 is TGCGCCAGCAGCTTGCCGGGACAGACCCACGAGCAGTACTTC.

The V and J genes are TRBV6-4 and TRBJ2-3; 10 bases are shared with TRBD2. CDR1 is MRHNA and CDR2 is SNTAGT in the germline V gene. V dropped 8 bases and J dropped 5; count of bases not matched to a gene: 7. This CDR3 is built from 14 residues. The CDR3 loop is CASSLAGVQDTQYF. The CDR3 region has the DNA TGTGCCAGCTCCCTAGCGGGAGTGCAAGATACGCAGTATTTT.

The CDR3 here is CASSSILAGAVFYEQYF. The CDR3 DNA sequence: TGCGCCAGCAGCTCAATACTAGCGGGCGCTGTATTCTACGAGCAGTACTTC. This chain joins TRBV5-1 and TRBJ2-7; the match to TRBD2 covers 9 bases. Germline-derived CDR1 and CDR2 are SGHRS and YFSETQ. The V gene end was trimmed by 3 bases and the J gene end by 3 bases; junction bases not matched to a gene: 13. The CDR3 length is 17 residues.

This chain links TRBV19 with TRBJ2-5; TRBD2 might be the D (6 bases). V lost 5 bases and J 1 base, leaving 17 bases between the germline ends. The CDR3 contains 16 residues. Looked up from germline, CDR1 is LNHDA and CDR2 is SQIVND (reference sequence). The CDR3 loop is CASSVGGGAGQETQYF. Here the CDR3 DNA reads TGTGCCAGTAGTGTGGGTGGTGGAGCGGGCCAAGAGACCCAGTACTTC.

The CDR3 spells CASSMVGKGNEKLFF. In DNA form, the CDR3 reads TGTGCCAGTAGTATGGTCGGGAAAGGGAATGAAAAACTGTTTTTT. The rearrangement uses TRBV19 and TRBJ1-4; D gene uncertain. Germline CDR1 reads LNHDA; CDR2 reads SQIVND (reference sequence). The CDR3 is 15 residues long. V shed 3 bases and J shed 5 bases, with 13 bases lying between them.

This sequence joins TRBV6-5 and TRBJ2-5, with D perhaps matching TRBD2 (6 bases). V lost 6 bases to trimming and J lost 4 bases, with 12 bases between them. The CDR3 is made up of 13 amino acids. Germline assignment: CDR1 MNHEY and CDR2 SVGAGI. This CDR3 is CASRGGLAETQYF. The DNA for the CDR3 is TGTGCCAGCAGGGGAGGTTTGGCAGAGACCCAGTACTTC.

The chain has TRBV7-8 and TRBJ2-7, with 8 bases fitting TRBD1. This CDR3 spans 14 amino acids. V shed 1 base and J 6 bases; nucleotides not matched to a gene: 5. CDR1 is SGHVS and CDR2 is FQNEAQ in the germline V gene. For the CDR3, the DNA is TGTGCCAGCAGCTTAGGGACAGGGTTGCGCGAGCAGTACTTC. Amino acid sequence: CASSLGTGLREQYF. Looking up the rest from reference TRBV7-8 and TRBJ2-7 gives the full variable domain: GAGVSQSPRYKVAKRGQDVALRCDPISGHVSLFWYQQALGQGPEFLTYFQNEAQLDKSGLPSDRFFAERPEGSVSTLKIQRTQQEDSAVYLCASSLGTGLREQYFGPGTRLTVT.

In DNA form, the CDR3 reads TGTGCCAGCACGACTAGTCTCAACATTCAGTACTTC. It specifies CASTTSLNIQYF. The chain has TRBV28 and TRBJ2-4, with D possibly being TRBD2 (6 bases). The germline V gene has CDR1 MDHEN and CDR2 SYDVKM. This CDR3 is built from 12 residues. V lost 7 bases and J 7 bases, leaving 11 bases between the germline ends.

V is TRBV6-4 and J is TRBJ1-1; D is uncertain. The germline V gene has CDR1 MRHNA and CDR2 SNTAGT. The V end lost 6 bases, the J end lost 5 bases, and 4 bases lay between the germline ends. The CDR3 contains 10 residues. The CDR3 DNA follows: TGTGCCAGCAGCGGGACTGAAGCTTTCTTT. It codes for CASSGTEAFF.

The chain couples TRBV30 to TRBJ2-7, with 14 bases that match TRBD2. Germline V CDR1 and CDR2: GTSNPN, SVGIG (reference sequence). The ends lost 5 bases at V and 0 bases at J; junction bases unmatched: 12. This CDR3 comprises 18 residues. The CDR3 reads CAWDRGTSGGPSSYEQYF. CDR3 DNA: TGTGCCTGGGACAGAGGGACTAGCGGGGGCCCCAGCTCCTACGAGCAGTACTTC. Filled out from reference TRBV30 and TRBJ2-7, the complete variable domain reads SQTIHQWPATLVQPVGSPLSLECTVEGTSNPNLYWYRQAAGRGLQLLFYSVGIGQISSEVPQNLSASRPQDRQFILSSKKLLLSDSGFYLCAWDRGTSGGPSSYEQYFGPGTRLTVT.

The gene calls are TRBV6-4 and TRBJ2-1, with TRBD2 identical over 10 bases. V shed 2 bases, J shed 6 bases, and the junction held 4 bases outside the gene matches. This CDR3 has 15 amino acids. Germline-derived CDR1 and CDR2 are MRHNA and SNTAGT. CDR3 nucleotide sequence: TGTGCCAGCAGTGACGGGGCTAGCGGGAGCAATGAGCAGTTCTTC. Translating it yields CASSDGASGSNEQFF.

The genes are TRBV4-2 and TRBJ1-1, with TRBD1 identical over 9 bases. V dropped 2 bases and J dropped 2; count of bases not matched to a gene: 6. Germline CDR1 LGHNA, CDR2 YNFKEQ. The CDR3 covers 16 residues. The CDR3 coding sequence is TGTGCCAGCAGCCAATCGCACAGGGGGCAAAACACTGAAGCTTTCTTT. This encodes CASSQSHRGQNTEAFF.

The V call is TRBV7-9, the J call TRBJ1-2, with 8 positions matching TRBD1. The germline gives CDR1 SEHNR, CDR2 FQNEAQ (reference sequence). The CDR3 has 16 residues. With 4 bases clipped from V and 5 bases from J, the junction kept 12 bases outside the gene matches. This CDR3 reads CASSSGGGSAAYGYTF. The CDR3 bases are TGTGCCAGCAGCTCAGGGGGCGGTTCGGCAGCGTATGGCTACACCTTC.

This CDR3 is CASSRIGVRTGELFF. CDR3 sequence (DNA): TGTGCCAGCAGCCGTATCGGGGTGCGGACCGGGGAGCTGTTTTTT. The chain couples TRBV11-2 to TRBJ2-2; weak D call: TRBD2 (5 bases). V shed 5 bases and J shed 5 bases, with 15 bases lying between them. The CDR3 has 15 amino acids. CDR1 and CDR2 (germline): SGHAT, FQNNGV.

The chain has TRBV7-9 and TRBJ1-4; the D gene is possibly TRBD1 (6 bases). The CDR3 is 16 residues long. V lost 4 bases, J lost 3 bases, and 15 bases lay in between. The germline V gene has CDR1 SEHNR and CDR2 FQNEAQ (reference sequence). CDR3 DNA: TGTGCCAGCAGCTCGAACCGGGACACCTCTAATGAAAAACTGTTTTTT. Protein product: CASSSNRDTSNEKLFF.

V usage is TRBV7-9 and J usage is TRBJ2-5; 8 bases fit TRBD2. Near its end, the DNA agrees better with TRBJ2-7, so the J call may be wrong. The CDR3 sequence is 14 residues long. Germline V gene data show CDR1 as SEHNR and CDR2 as FQNEAQ (reference sequence). The CDR3 coding sequence is TGTGCCAGCAGCGTTAGCGGGATTACCTACGAGCAGTACTTC. Translation gives CASSVSGITYEQYF.

With regard to this clone: One end of the junction does not line up with germline, which may come from a read error. V and J are TRBV6-1 and TRBJ1-6, with 7 bases matching TRBD1. The CDR3 totals 14 residues. CDR1 and CDR2 from the germline V gene are MNHNS and SASEGT. CDR3 loop: CAGSGGTDNSPLHF. The CDR3 nucleotides are TGTGCCGGCAGTGGTGGGACAGATAATTCACCCCTCCACTTT.